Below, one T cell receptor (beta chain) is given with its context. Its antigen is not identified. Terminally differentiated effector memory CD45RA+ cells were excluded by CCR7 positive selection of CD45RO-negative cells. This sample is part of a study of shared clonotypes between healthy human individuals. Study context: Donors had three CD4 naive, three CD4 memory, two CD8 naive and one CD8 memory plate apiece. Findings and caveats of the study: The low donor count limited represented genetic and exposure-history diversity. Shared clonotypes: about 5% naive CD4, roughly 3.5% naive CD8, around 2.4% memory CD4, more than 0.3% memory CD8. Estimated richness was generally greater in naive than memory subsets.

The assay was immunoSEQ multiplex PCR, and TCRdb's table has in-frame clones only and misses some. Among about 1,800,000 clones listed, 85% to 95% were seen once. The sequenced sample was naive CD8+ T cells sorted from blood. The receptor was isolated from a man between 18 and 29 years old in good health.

Here the CDR3 reads CAQGGIDNEQFF. The CDR3 DNA reads as TGTGCGCAGGGGGGTATTGACAATGAGCAGTTCTTC. The chain couples TRBV11-2 to TRBJ2-1; D perhaps matches TRBD1 (7 bases). The germline CDR1 and CDR2 sequences are SGHAT and FQNNGV. There are 12 residues in the CDR3.